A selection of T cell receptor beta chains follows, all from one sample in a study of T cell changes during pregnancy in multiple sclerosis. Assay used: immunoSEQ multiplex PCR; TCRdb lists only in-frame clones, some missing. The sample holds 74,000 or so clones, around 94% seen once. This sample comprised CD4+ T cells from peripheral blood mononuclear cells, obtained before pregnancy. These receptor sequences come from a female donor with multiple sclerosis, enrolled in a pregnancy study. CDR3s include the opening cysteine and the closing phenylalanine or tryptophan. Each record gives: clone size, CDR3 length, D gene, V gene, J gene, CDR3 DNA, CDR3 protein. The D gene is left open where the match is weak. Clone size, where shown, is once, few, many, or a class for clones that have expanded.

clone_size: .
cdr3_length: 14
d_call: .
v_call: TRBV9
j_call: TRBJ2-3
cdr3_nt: TGTGCCAGCAGCGTAAAAGGGGCGTGGGATACGCAGTATTTT
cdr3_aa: CASSVKGAWDTQYF

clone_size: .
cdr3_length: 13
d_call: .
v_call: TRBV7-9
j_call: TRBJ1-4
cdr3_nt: TGTGCCAGCAGCTTACTAACTAATGAAAAACTGTTTTTT
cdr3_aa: CASSLLTNEKLFF

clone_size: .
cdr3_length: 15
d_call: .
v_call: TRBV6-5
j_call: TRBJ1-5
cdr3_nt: TGTGCCAGCAGTTACGCGGGTCTGGGCAATCAGCCCCAGCATTTT
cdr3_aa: CASSYAGLGNQPQHF

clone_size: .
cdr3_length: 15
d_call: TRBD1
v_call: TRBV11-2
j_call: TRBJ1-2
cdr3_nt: TGTGCCAGCAGCCCGGGTTCGACAGGGAGGTATGGCTACACCTTC
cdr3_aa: CASSPGSTGRYGYTF

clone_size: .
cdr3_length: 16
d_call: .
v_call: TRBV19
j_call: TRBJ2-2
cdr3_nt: TGTGCCAGTAGCACCGGAGGCGCCGCGAACACCGGGGAGCTGTTTTTT
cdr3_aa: CASSTGGAANTGELFF

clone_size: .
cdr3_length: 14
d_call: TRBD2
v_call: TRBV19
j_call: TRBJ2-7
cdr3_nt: TGTGCCAGTAGTCTGGCAGCGGGAGGCTACGAGCAGTACTTC
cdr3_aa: CASSLAAGGYEQYF

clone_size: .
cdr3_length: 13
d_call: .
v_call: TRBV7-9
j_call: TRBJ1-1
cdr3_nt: TGTGCCAGCGGGGAGGTCCTGAACACTGAAGCTTTCTTT
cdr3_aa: CASGEVLNTEAFF

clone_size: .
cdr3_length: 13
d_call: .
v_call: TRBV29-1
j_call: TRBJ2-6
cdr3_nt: TGCAGCGCTTTAGTAAGTGGGGCCAACGTCCTGACTTTC
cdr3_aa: CSALVSGANVLTF

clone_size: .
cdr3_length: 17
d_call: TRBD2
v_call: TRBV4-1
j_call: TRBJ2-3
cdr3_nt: TGCGCCAGCAGCCAAGGGGGGGGTTCCCCGAGCACAGATACGCAGTATTTT
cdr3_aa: CASSQGGGSPSTDTQYF

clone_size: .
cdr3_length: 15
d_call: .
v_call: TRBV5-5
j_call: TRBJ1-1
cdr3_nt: TGTGCCAGCAGCTTGGTACGACAGTTAAACACTGAAGCTTTCTTT
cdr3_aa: CASSLVRQLNTEAFF

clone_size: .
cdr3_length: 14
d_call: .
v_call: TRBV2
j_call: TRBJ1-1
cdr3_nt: TGTGCCAGCAGCGCTGCGGGGGACCACACTGAAGCTTTCTTT
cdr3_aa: CASSAAGDHTEAFF

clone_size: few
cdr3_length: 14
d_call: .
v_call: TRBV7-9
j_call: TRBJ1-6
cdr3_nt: TGTGCCAGCAGCTTTGGTAGGGGCCGCTCACCCCTCCACTTT
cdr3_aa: CASSFGRGRSPLHF

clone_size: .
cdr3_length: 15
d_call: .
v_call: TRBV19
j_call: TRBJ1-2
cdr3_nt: TGTGCCAGTAGTATCACAGGATCATCTAACTATGGCTACACCTTC
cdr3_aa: CASSITGSSNYGYTF

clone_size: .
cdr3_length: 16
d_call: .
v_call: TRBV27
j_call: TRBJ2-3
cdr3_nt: TGTGCCAGCAGTTTATCTGCCGGGTTGAGCACAGATACGCAGTATTTT
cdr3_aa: CASSLSAGLSTDTQYF

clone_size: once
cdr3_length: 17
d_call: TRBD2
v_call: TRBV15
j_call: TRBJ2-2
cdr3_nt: TGTGCCACCAGCAGAGATCGGGCTAGCGGGAGGACCGGGGAGCTGTTTTTT
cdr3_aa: CATSRDRASGRTGELFF

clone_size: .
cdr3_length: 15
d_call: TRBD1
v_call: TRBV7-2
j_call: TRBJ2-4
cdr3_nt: TGTGCCAGCAGCCCCCGCGGACAGGTCTTGAACATTCAGTACTTC
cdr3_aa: CASSPRGQVLNIQYF

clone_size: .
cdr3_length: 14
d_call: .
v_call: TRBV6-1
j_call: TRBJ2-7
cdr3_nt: TGTGCCAGCAACATAGCGGCAACCTCCTACGAGCAGTACTTC
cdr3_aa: CASNIAATSYEQYF

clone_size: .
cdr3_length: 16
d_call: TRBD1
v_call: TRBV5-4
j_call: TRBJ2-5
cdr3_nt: TGTGCCAGCAGCTCCGGGGGGACAGGGGGTAGCGAGACCCAGTACTTC
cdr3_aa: CASSSGGTGGSETQYF

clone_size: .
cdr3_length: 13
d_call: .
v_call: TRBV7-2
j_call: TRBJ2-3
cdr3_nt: TGTGCCAGCAGCCCTATCGCGGGAGATACGCAGTATTTT
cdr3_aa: CASSPIAGDTQYF

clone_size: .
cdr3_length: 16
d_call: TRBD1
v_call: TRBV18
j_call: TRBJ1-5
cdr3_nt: TGTGCCAGCTCACCCAGCCGGGACAGGGTGAATCAGCCCCAGCATTTT
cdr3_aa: CASSPSRDRVNQPQHF

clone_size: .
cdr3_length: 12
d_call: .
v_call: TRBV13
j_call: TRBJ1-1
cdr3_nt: TGTGCCAGCAGCAATTCGGACAGTGAAGCTTTCTTT
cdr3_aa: CASSNSDSEAFF

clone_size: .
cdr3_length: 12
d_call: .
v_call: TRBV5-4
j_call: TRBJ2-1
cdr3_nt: TGTGCCAGCAGCCGCGACTACAATGAGCAGTTCTTC
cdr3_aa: CASSRDYNEQFF

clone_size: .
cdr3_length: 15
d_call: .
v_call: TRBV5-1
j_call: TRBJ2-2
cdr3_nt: TGCGCCAGCAGCTTGGACAGGCCGAGCACCGGGGAGCTGTTTTTT
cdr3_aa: CASSLDRPSTGELFF

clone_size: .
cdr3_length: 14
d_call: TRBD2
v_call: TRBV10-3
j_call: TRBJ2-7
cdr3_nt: TGTGCCATCAGTTCGCTAGCGGAGGACGGCGAGCAGTACTTC
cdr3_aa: CAISSLAEDGEQYF

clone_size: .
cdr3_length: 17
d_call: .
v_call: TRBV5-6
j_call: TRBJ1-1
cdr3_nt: TGTGCCAGCAGCTTGTACGGGGCGGACAGATTGAACACTGAAGCTTTCTTT
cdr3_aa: CASSLYGADRLNTEAFF

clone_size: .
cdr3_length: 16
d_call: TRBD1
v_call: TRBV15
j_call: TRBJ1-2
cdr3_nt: TGTGCCACCAGGAGGATCCGGGACAGCGAAAACTATGGCTACACCTTC
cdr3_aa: CATRRIRDSENYGYTF

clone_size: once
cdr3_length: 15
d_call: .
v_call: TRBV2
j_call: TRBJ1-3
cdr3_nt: TGTGCCAGCATCCAATCACAGGGAGCTGGAAACACCATATATTTT
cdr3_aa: CASIQSQGAGNTIYF